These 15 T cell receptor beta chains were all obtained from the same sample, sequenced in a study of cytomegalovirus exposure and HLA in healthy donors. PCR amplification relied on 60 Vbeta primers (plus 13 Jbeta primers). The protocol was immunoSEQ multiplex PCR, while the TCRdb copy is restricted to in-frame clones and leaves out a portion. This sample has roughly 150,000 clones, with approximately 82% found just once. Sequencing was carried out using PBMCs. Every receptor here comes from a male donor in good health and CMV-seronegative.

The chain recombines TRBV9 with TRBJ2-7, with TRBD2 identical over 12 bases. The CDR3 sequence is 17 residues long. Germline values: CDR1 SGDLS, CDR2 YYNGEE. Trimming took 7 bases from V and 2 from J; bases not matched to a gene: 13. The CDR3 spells CASSKGTSGRITYEQYF. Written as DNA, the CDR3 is TGTGCCAGCTCCAAGGGTACTAGCGGGAGGATAACCTACGAGCAGTACTTC.

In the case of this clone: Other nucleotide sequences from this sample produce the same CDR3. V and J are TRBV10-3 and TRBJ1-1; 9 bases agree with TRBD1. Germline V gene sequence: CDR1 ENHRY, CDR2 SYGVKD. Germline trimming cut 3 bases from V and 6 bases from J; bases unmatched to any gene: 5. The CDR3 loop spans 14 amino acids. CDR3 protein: CAISEVTGGSEAFF. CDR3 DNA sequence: TGTGCCATCAGTGAAGTAACAGGGGGCTCTGAAGCTTTCTTT.

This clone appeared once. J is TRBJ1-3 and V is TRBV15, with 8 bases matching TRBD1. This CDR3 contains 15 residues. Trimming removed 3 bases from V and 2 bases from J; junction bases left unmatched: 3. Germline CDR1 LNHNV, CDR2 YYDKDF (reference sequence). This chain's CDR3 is CATSRRQGTGNTIYF. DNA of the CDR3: TGTGCCACCAGCAGGCGACAGGGGACTGGAAACACCATATATTTT.

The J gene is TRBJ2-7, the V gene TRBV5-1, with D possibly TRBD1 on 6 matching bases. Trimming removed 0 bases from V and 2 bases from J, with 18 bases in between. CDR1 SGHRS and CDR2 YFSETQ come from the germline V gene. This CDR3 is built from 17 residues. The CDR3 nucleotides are TGCGCCAGCAGCTTGGAGTCACAGGGCCAGGTAGCCTACGAGCAGTACTTC. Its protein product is CASSLESQGQVAYEQYF. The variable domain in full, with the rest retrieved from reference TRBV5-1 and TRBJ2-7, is KAGVTQTPRYLIKTRGQQVTLSCSPISGHRSVSWYQQTPGQGLQFLFEYFSETQRNKGNFPGRFSGRQFSNSRSEMNVSTLELGDSALYLCASSLESQGQVAYEQYFGPGTRLTVT.

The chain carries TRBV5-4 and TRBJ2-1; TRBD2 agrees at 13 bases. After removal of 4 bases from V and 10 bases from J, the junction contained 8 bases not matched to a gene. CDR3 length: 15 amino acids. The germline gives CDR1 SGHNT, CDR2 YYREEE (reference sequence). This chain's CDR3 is CASSKLAGGQGEQFF. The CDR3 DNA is TGTGCCAGCAGCAAACTAGCGGGGGGGCAAGGGGAGCAGTTCTTC.

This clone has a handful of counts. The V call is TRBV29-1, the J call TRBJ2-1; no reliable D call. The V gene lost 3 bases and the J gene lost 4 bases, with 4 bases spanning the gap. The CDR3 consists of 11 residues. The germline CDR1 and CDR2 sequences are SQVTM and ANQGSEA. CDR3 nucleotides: TGCAGCGTTGAGCGGTACAATGAGCAGTTCTTC. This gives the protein CSVERYNEQFF.

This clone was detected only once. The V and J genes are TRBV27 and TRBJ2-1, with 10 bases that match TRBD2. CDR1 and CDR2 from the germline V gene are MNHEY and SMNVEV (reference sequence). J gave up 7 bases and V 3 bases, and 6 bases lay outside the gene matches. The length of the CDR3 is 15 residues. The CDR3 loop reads CASSFRAGGWNEQFF. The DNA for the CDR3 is TGTGCCAGCAGTTTCCGAGCGGGGGGGTGGAATGAGCAGTTCTTC.

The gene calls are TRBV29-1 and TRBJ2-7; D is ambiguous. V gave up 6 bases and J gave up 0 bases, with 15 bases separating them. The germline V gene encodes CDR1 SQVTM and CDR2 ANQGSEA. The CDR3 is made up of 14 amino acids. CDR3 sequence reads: CSVTPLDSSYEQYF. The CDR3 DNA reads TGCAGCGTCACCCCGTTAGATAGCTCCTACGAGCAGTACTTC.

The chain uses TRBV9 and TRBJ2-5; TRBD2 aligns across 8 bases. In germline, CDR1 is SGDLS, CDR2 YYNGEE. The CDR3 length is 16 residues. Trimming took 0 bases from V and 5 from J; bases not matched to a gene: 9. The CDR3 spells CASSVESGSTWETQYF. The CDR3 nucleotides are TGTGCCAGCAGCGTAGAAAGCGGGAGTACCTGGGAGACCCAGTACTTC.

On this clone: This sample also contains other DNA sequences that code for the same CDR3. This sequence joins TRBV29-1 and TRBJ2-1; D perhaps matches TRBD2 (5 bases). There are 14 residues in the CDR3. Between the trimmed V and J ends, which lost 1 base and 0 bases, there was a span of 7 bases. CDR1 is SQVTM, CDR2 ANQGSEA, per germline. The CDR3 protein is CSVEGTGSYNEQFF. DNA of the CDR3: TGCAGCGTTGAAGGGACTGGCTCCTACAATGAGCAGTTCTTC.

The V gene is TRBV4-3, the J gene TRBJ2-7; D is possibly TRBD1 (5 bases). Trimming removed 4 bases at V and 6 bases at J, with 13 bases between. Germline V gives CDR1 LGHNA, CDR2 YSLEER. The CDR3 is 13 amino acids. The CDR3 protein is CASSREIRAEQYF. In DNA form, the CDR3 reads TGCGCCAGCAGCCGAGAGATCAGGGCCGAGCAGTACTTC.

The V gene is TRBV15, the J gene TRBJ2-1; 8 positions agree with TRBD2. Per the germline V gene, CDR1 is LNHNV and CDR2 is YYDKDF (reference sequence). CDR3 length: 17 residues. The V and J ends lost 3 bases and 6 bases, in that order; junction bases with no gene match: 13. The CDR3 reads CATSSPGGPNPLNEQFF. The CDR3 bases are TGTGCCACCAGCAGCCCGGGGGGGCCGAATCCCCTCAATGAGCAGTTCTTC.

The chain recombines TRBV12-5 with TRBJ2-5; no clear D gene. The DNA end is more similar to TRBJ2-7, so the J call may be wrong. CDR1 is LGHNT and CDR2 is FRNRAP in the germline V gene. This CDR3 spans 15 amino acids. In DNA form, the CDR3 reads TGTGCTAGTGGTCGCAGAAACAGTTACCCCTACGAGCAGTACTTC. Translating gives CASGRRNSYPYEQYF.

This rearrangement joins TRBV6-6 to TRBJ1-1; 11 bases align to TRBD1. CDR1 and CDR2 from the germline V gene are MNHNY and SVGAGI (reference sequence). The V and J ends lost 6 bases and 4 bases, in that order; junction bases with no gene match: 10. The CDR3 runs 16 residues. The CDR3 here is CASRTVGQGAGTEAFF. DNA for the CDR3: TGTGCCAGCAGGACCGTCGGACAGGGGGCTGGCACTGAAGCTTTCTTT.

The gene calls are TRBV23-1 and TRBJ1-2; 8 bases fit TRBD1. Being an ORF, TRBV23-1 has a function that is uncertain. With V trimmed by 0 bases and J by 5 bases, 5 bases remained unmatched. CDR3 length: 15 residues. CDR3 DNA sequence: TGCGCCAGCAGTCAATCTCCAGGGGGCGTATATGGCTACACCTTC. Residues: CASSQSPGGVYGYTF.